A single sample gave rise to the 23 T cell receptor beta chains below, sequenced in a study of blood T cells in healthy people across ages. The use of a sample-barcoded 5' primer and a J-beta primer mix characterized a second PCR of 7 to 11 cycles. TCRdb reprocessed the 5' RACE reads with MiXCR, giving one entry per CDR3 protein. The table includes 1.5 million to 2 million distinct CDR3 sequences, 49% detected once. Input material: blood. All receptors derive from a woman in her thirties or forties in good health.

This clonotype has a handful of counts. The rearrangement joins TRBV27 to TRBJ2-1; the match to TRBD2 covers 12 bases. This CDR3 spans 16 amino acids. V shed 6 bases, J shed 6 bases, and the junction held 9 bases outside the gene matches. Germline V CDR1 and CDR2: MNHEY, SMNVEV (reference sequence). Here the CDR3 reads CASSASGGADLNEQFF. The CDR3 region has the DNA TGTGCCAGCAGCGCTAGCGGGGGGGCCGATCTCAATGAGCAGTTCTTC.

J is TRBJ2-3 and V is TRBV5-1; TRBD1 is a possible D gene (5 bases). There are 15 residues in the CDR3. Germline V gene lookup returns CDR1 SGHRS and CDR2 YFSETQ. Trimming stripped 2 bases from V and 1 base from J, with 11 bases between. CDR3 residues: CASSLSGLRTDTQYF. CDR3 sequence (DNA): TGCGCCAGCAGCTTATCAGGGCTGCGCACAGATACGCAGTATTTT.

This clonotype was counted only a few times. The chain has TRBV20-1 and TRBJ2-4; no clear D gene. Germline CDR1 reads DFQATT; CDR2 reads SNEGSKA (reference sequence). The CDR3 consists of 12 residues. Trimming removed 7 bases at V and 13 bases at J, with 20 bases between. The CDR3 reads CSVLALYGGQYF. The CDR3 nucleotides are TGCAGTGTTTTAGCACTGTATGGTGGGCAGTACTTC.

CDR3 in DNA: TGTGCCAGCAGCCCGCGGACGACAGGGCGGGGCACAGATACGCAGTATTTT. Translated: CASSPRTTGRGTDTQYF. The chain has TRBV11-1 and TRBJ2-3; 7 nucleotides agree with TRBD1. The J segment lost 1 base and the V segment lost 5 bases, leaving 12 bases of the junction unmatched. CDR1 SGHAT and CDR2 FQDESV come from the germline V gene (reference sequence). This CDR3 is 17 amino acids long.

In this sample, this clonotype turned up a few times. The rearrangement uses TRBV10-3 and TRBJ2-3; TRBD1 might be the D (7 bases). V dropped 4 bases and J dropped 0 bases, with 20 bases sitting between them. CDR3 length: 18 amino acids. Germline V lookup: CDR1 ENHRY, CDR2 SYGVKD. The CDR3 DNA reads TGTGCCATCAGTGCCGGGACTCTAGACAGGGACAGCACAGATACGCAGTATTTT. Translating it yields CAISAGTLDRDSTDTQYF.

J is TRBJ2-1 and V is TRBV6-5; 12 nucleotides match TRBD2. Germline CDR1 MNHEY, CDR2 SVGAGI. V was pared by 5 bases and J by 2 bases, with 13 bases of the junction left unmatched. The CDR3 is 19 amino acids. In nucleotides, the CDR3 is TGTGCCAGCAGTCACCAGCTAGCGGGGGGGCCTAGGGCCTACAATGAGCAGTTCTTC. It encodes CASSHQLAGGPRAYNEQFF.

This chain links TRBV4-1 with TRBJ1-2; D may be TRBD1 (5 bases). The germline CDR1 and CDR2 sequences are MGHRA and YSYEKL. V was pared by 0 bases and J by 1 base, with 12 bases between. The CDR3 is made up of 16 amino acids. As DNA, the CDR3 is TGCGCCAGCAGCCAAGATTCGACAGTACTTAACTATGGCTACACCTTC. Its protein product is CASSQDSTVLNYGYTF.

This CDR3 reads CASSPEGAASNQPQHF. Written as DNA, the CDR3 is TGTGCCAGCAGCCCAGAGGGTGCTGCAAGCAATCAGCCCCAGCATTTT. This chain uses TRBV9 with TRBJ1-5, with unresolved D. The V gene's germline CDR1 is SGDLS and CDR2 YYNGEE. This CDR3 spans 16 amino acids. Trimming removed 4 bases from V and 1 base from J, with 15 bases in between.

This clonotype was counted between two and nine times. The chain is built from TRBV4-1 and TRBJ2-7, with 8 bases matching TRBD1. The germline gives CDR1 MGHRA, CDR2 YSYEKL. Trimming took 2 bases from V and 0 from J; bases not matched to a gene: 9. The CDR3 spans 17 residues. The CDR3: CASSQRTGTGSSYEQYF. The CDR3 nucleotides read TGCGCCAGCAGCCAACGGACCGGGACAGGAAGCTCCTACGAGCAGTACTTC.

This clonotype was detected a few times. The rearrangement links TRBV29-1 to TRBJ2-1; D is unresolved. V lost 4 bases and J lost 7, with 8 bases in between. Germline assignment: CDR1 SQVTM and CDR2 ANQGSEA. The CDR3 is 11 amino acids. Here the CDR3 reads CSVGARNEQFF. CDR3 bases: TGCAGCGTTGGAGCCCGGAATGAGCAGTTCTTC.

This sequence joins TRBV9 and TRBJ1-5; perhaps TRBD1 as D (5 bases). The length of the CDR3 is 14 residues. The V gene lost 0 bases and the J gene lost 6 bases, with 10 bases spanning the gap. CDR1 is SGDLS and CDR2 is YYNGEE in the germline V gene. Here the CDR3 reads CASSVDGAGQPQHF. CDR3 DNA sequence: TGTGCCAGCAGCGTAGATGGGGCAGGTCAGCCCCAGCATTTT.

This clonotype was found a few times. The chain links TRBV29-1 to TRBJ1-2; TRBD1 matches at 11 bases. The CDR3 consists of 13 residues. J lost 7 bases, V lost 5 bases, and 6 bases had no gene match. Germline V gene sequence: CDR1 SQVTM, CDR2 ANQGSEA. The CDR3 nucleotides read TGCAGCGTTTCGGACAGGGGGCAGTCTGGCTACACCTTC. Its protein is CSVSDRGQSGYTF.

The V call is TRBV4-1, the J call TRBJ2-4; TRBD2 aligns across 7 bases. J gave up 1 base and V 2 bases, and 8 bases lay outside the gene matches. CDR1 and CDR2 (germline): MGHRA, YSYEKL. This CDR3 spans 17 amino acids. As DNA, the CDR3 is TGCGCCAGCAGCCAACGGGGCGGGGGATCCGCCAAAAACATTCAGTACTTC. Translating gives CASSQRGGGSAKNIQYF.

This clonotype was counted a single time. This chain connects TRBV24-1 to TRBJ2-3; 7 positions agree with TRBD1. The CDR3 has 15 residues. CDR1 KGHDR and CDR2 SFDVKD come from the germline V gene. J gave up 2 bases and V 4 bases, and 5 bases lay outside the gene matches. The CDR3 DNA sequence: TGTGCCACCAGTGACAAAGGGACAGTCACAGATACGCAGTATTTT. This translates into CATSDKGTVTDTQYF.

The sample holds a few counts of this clonotype. The V and J genes are TRBV6-5 and TRBJ1-2, with D possibly TRBD1 on 6 matching bases. The germline V gene has CDR1 MNHEY and CDR2 SVGAGI. This CDR3 has 16 amino acids. V shed 0 bases and J shed 0 bases, with 11 bases lying between them. The DNA for the CDR3 is TGTGCCAGCAGTTACTCAAAGGACAGAGCTAACTATGGCTACACCTTC. This sequence encodes CASSYSKDRANYGYTF.

The CDR3 coding sequence is TGTGCCAGCACCAATCTCGCCCAACGGGGGCTCTACAATGAGCAGTTCTTC. This translates into CASTNLAQRGLYNEQFF. The chain combines TRBV12-3 or TRBV12-4 with TRBJ2-1; tentatively, D is TRBD1 or TRBD2 (6 bases each). The CDR3 totals 17 residues. V lost 7 bases and J lost 3, with 22 bases in between.

This clonotype was observed a handful of times. V gene TRBV20-1 combines with J gene TRBJ2-5, with D possibly matching TRBD1 (6 bases). Trimming removed 3 bases at V and 3 bases at J, with 8 bases between. The CDR3 loop spans 12 amino acids. The germline gives CDR1 DFQATT, CDR2 SNEGSKA (reference sequence). The CDR3 nucleotides are TGCAGTGCTAGGGGGGCGAAAGAGACCCAGTACTTC. It specifies CSARGAKETQYF.

This clonotype was picked up a small number of times. The chain employs TRBV29-1 and TRBJ2-1, with TRBD2 matching 7 bases. V was clipped by 4 bases and J by 4 bases; unmatched bases: 7. There are 14 residues in the CDR3. CDR1 and CDR2 from the germline V gene are SQVTM and ANQGSEA. The DNA of the CDR3 is TGCAGCGTTGGAAGAGCGGGGAATTACAATGAGCAGTTCTTC. This gives the protein CSVGRAGNYNEQFF.

The rearrangement joins TRBV6-2 or TRBV6-3 to TRBJ2-1, with 10 bases matching TRBD1. Germline V gives CDR1 MNHEY, CDR2 SVGEGT. After removal of 7 bases from V and 7 bases from J, the junction contained 13 bases not matched to a gene. The CDR3 consists of 16 residues. The CDR3 region has the DNA TGTGCCAGCACCAGTCCCGGGACAGGGGATAAAAATGAGCAGTTCTTC. Amino acids: CASTSPGTGDKNEQFF.

The chain combines TRBV29-1 with TRBJ2-3; TRBD1 matches 7 bases. The CDR3 totals 14 residues. Germline V gives CDR1 SQVTM, CDR2 ANQGSEA. V gave up 4 bases and J gave up 1 base; unmatched junction bases: 5. The CDR3 region is CSVATTGRTDTQYF. CDR3 in DNA: TGCAGCGTTGCAACGACAGGGCGCACAGATACGCAGTATTTT.

This clonotype turned up a few times. This chain joins TRBV20-1 and TRBJ2-7; tentatively, D is TRBD2 (5 bases). CDR3 length: 15 residues. CDR1 is DFQATT and CDR2 is SNEGSKA in the germline V gene (reference sequence). Trimming cost V 5 bases and J 2 bases, with 19 bases left between them. CDR3 protein: CSAPDGLKPTYEQYF. The DNA of the CDR3 is TGCAGTGCTCCCGACGGACTGAAGCCCACCTACGAGCAGTACTTC.

DNA of the CDR3: TGTGCCAGCAGTTTGGGTCGGCTGGTTCAGCCCCAGCATTTT. It translates to CASSLGRLVQPQHF. V and J are TRBV12-3 or TRBV12-4 and TRBJ1-5; D call uncertain. This CDR3 is 14 amino acids long. V was pared by 3 bases and J by 6 bases, with 12 bases between.

This chain connects TRBV12-3 or TRBV12-4 to TRBJ2-3; 12 bases are shared with TRBD2. CDR3 length: 18 amino acids. J lost 0 bases, V lost 7 bases, and 11 bases had no gene match. The CDR3 DNA reads TGTGCCAGCAATCGGCTAGCGGGGGGGCCCACTAGCACAGATACGCAGTATTTT. Encoded protein: CASNRLAGGPTSTDTQYF.